These 18 T cell receptor beta chains share one sample of origin, sequenced in a study of regulatory T cells in long-lasting Graves disease. In building TCR beta libraries, iRepertoire HTBI primers were used together with Arm-PCR of CDR3 regions. MiXCR, run by TCRdb on the multiplex PCR reads, gives a single entry per CDR3 protein. The table records approximately 460,000 distinct CDR3 sequences, roughly 15% of them present only once. Noted time point: newly diagnosed GD, antithyroid drugs for less than 3 months. The TCR library was made from RNA that had been extracted from PBMCs in TRIzol. The sample was also linked to a second study, of T cells in Graves' hyperthyroidism and ophthalmopathy.

The specimen was peripheral blood mononuclear cells (PBMCs), collected at new diagnosis, from a patient treated with antithyroid drugs. The receptor source for this set is a woman aged 25 to 39 with Graves disease.

This sequence joins TRBV7-2 and TRBJ1-2; D gene unclear. The CDR3 runs 13 residues. Between the trimmed V and J ends, which lost 3 bases and 2 bases, there was a span of 7 bases. From germline, CDR1 is SGHTA and CDR2 FQGNSA. The CDR3 DNA reads TGTGCCAGCAGCTTGATAGAGAACTATGGCTACACCTTC. Amino acids: CASSLIENYGYTF. The full variable domain, rest sourced from reference TRBV7-2 and TRBJ1-2, is GAGVSQSPSNKVTEKGKDVELRCDPISGHTALYWYRQSLGQGLEFLIYFQGNSAPDKSGLPSDRFSAERTGGSVSTLTIQRTQQEDSAVYLCASSLIENYGYTFGSGTRLTVV.

This clonotype was seen at least ten times. The chain couples TRBV20-1 to TRBJ2-1; D not resolved. V was clipped by 3 bases and J by 8 bases, with 11 bases between them. CDR3 length: 12 amino acids. Looked up from germline, CDR1 is DFQATT and CDR2 is SNEGSKA (reference sequence). The CDR3 reads CSASSDGDEQFF. The CDR3 DNA reads TGCAGTGCTAGCAGCGATGGGGATGAGCAGTTCTTC.

This clonotype has just one count. The germline gene is not matched at one end of the junction; a read error may be the cause. The V gene is TRBV15, the J gene TRBJ1-5; 10 positions match TRBD1. Germline CDR1 LNHNV, CDR2 YYDKDF (reference sequence). The CDR3 runs 15 residues. The CDR3 loop is CAASPDRGHNQPQHF. DNA of the CDR3: TGTGCCGCCAGCCCAGACAGGGGGCACAATCAGCCCCAGCATTTT.

The genes are TRBV20-1 and TRBJ2-2; 10 positions match TRBD2. The V gene's germline CDR1 is DFQATT and CDR2 SNEGSKA (reference sequence). The CDR3 totals 16 residues. V shed 6 bases and J 5 bases; nucleotides not matched to a gene: 12. The CDR3: CSAPTGLAGVTGELFF. In DNA, the CDR3 is TGCAGTGCCCCTACGGGTCTAGCGGGAGTGACCGGGGAGCTGTTTTTT.

This clonotype was observed many times. The chain links TRBV7-9 to TRBJ1-1; D remains unclear. The V gene lost 5 bases and the J gene lost 5 bases, with 6 bases spanning the gap. The CDR3 runs 11 residues. Germline V lookup: CDR1 SEHNR, CDR2 FQNEAQ (reference sequence). The CDR3 reads CASSPATEAFF. The DNA for the CDR3 is TGTGCCAGCAGCCCCGCTACTGAAGCTTTCTTT. The full variable domain, its missing parts supplied by reference TRBV7-9 and TRBJ1-1, is DTGVSQNPRHKITKRGQNVTFRCDPISEHNRLYWYRQTLGQGPEFLTYFQNEAQLEKSRLLSDRFSAERPKGSFSTLEIQRTEQGDSAMYLCASSPATEAFFGQGTRLTVV.

This clonotype was observed at least ten times. This chain uses TRBV7-9 with TRBJ2-1; 13 nucleotides agree with TRBD2. J lost 12 bases, V lost 2 bases, and 10 bases had no gene match. CDR1 SEHNR and CDR2 FQNEAQ come from the germline V gene (reference sequence). This CDR3 contains 16 residues. CDR3 sequence reads: CASSLTRTSGRWGQFF. Written as DNA, the CDR3 is TGTGCCAGCAGCTTAACCCGGACTAGCGGGAGATGGGGGCAGTTCTTC.

As for this clonotype: Relative to the germline gene, one junction end is altered; a read error may explain this. The V and J genes are TRBV14 and TRBJ1-2, with D possibly TRBD1 on 6 matching bases. Germline CDR1 is SGHDN and CDR2 is FVKESK. The CDR3 runs 15 residues. In DNA form, the CDR3 reads TGTGCCAGCAGCCAGCGGGACACACAGAACTATGGCTGCACCTTC. It is translated as CASSQRDTQNYGCTF.

V gene TRBV12-3 or TRBV12-4 combines with J gene TRBJ2-7, with 9 positions matching TRBD1. V shed 6 bases, J shed 2 bases, and the junction held 8 bases outside the gene matches. This CDR3 has 15 residues. The CDR3 nucleotides read TGTGCCAGCAGGGCCGGGACAGGGTACACCTACGAGCAGTACTTC. Translation: CASRAGTGYTYEQYF.

Ten or more counts support this clonotype. CDR3 in amino acids: CASRPGGSSGNTIYF. CDR3 coding DNA: TGTGCCAGCCGACCGGGAGGGTCCTCTGGAAACACCATATATTTT. J is TRBJ1-3 and V is TRBV7-2; the D is unclear. V was cut by 8 bases and J by 0 bases, with 14 bases left in between. The CDR3 has 15 amino acids. From germline, CDR1 is SGHTA and CDR2 FQGNSA.

This clonotype was picked up many times. The gene calls are TRBV15 and TRBJ2-7, with D unclear. V was pared by 0 bases and J by 2 bases, with 14 bases between. Germline loops: CDR1 LNHNV, CDR2 YYDKDF (reference sequence). The CDR3 totals 16 residues. The CDR3 coding sequence is TGTGCCACCAGCAGAGATTTTGGGTCGACCGCCTACGAGCAGTACTTC. Residues: CATSRDFGSTAYEQYF.

This clonotype appeared many times. This rearrangement joins TRBV20-1 to TRBJ2-1; 11 bases match TRBD2. Trimming at V came to 5 bases and at J to 7 bases, leaving 7 bases not matched to a gene. Germline loops: CDR1 DFQATT, CDR2 SNEGSKA (reference sequence). The CDR3 spans 14 residues. The DNA of the CDR3 is TGCAGTGCTGCAGGGACTAGCGGAACGAATGAGCAGTTCTTC. Encoded protein: CSAAGTSGTNEQFF.

This clonotype was counted between two and nine times. The chain joins TRBV27 to TRBJ2-1; D call uncertain. Germline values: CDR1 MNHEY, CDR2 SMNVEV (reference sequence). The CDR3 totals 11 residues. Trimming removed 7 bases from V and 8 bases from J, with 9 bases in between. In DNA, the CDR3 is TGTGCCAGCACCCAAGCAGATGAGCAGTTCTTC. Protein sequence: CASTQADEQFF.

Ten or more counts support this clonotype. This chain links TRBV3-1 with TRBJ2-5; D gene unclear. The V end was cut by 5 bases, the J end by 5 bases, with 15 bases between. Germline loops: CDR1 LGHDT, CDR2 YNNKEL (reference sequence). The CDR3 contains 14 residues. The CDR3 protein is CASSAQVGFETQYF. In nucleotides, the CDR3 is TGTGCCAGCAGCGCTCAGGTTGGTTTTGAGACCCAGTACTTC.

In this sample, this clonotype turned up many times. This rearrangement joins TRBV20-1 to TRBJ2-7; D could derive from TRBD1 or TRBD2 (5 bases each). Looked up from germline, CDR1 is DFQATT and CDR2 is SNEGSKA (reference sequence). This CDR3 comprises 15 residues. The V and J ends lost 1 base and 7 bases respectively, with 20 bases between them. CDR3 sequence reads: CSARGSGTAYGEQYF. The CDR3 bases are TGCAGTGCTAGAGGTTCCGGGACGGCCTATGGAGAGCAGTACTTC.

This clonotype was observed a handful of times. The V gene is TRBV12-5, the J gene TRBJ1-2; a possible D gene is TRBD1 (5 bases). Per the germline V gene, CDR1 is LGHNT and CDR2 is FRNRAP. The CDR3 runs 17 residues. Between the trimmed V and J ends, which lost 0 bases and 0 bases, there was a span of 14 bases. The CDR3 DNA reads as TGTGCTAGTGGTTTGGTCCCCCCGACAGCTACTAACTATGGCTACACCTTC. This encodes CASGLVPPTATNYGYTF. Full variable domain (rest looked up from reference TRBV12-5 and TRBJ1-2): DARVTQTPRHKVTEMGQEVTMRCQPILGHNTVFWYRQTMMQGLELLAYFRNRAPLDDSGMPKDRFSAEMPDATLATLKIQPSEPRDSAVYFCASGLVPPTATNYGYTFGSGTRLTVV.

This clonotype has ten or more counts. The V gene is TRBV13, the J gene TRBJ1-1; D perhaps matches TRBD1 (6 bases). Germline V gene lookup returns CDR1 PRHDT and CDR2 FYEKMQ (reference sequence). This CDR3 is built from 16 residues. V was pared by 5 bases and J by 1 base, with 17 bases between. The CDR3 DNA follows: TGTGCCAGCAGCCGCCTTCGGGGGCCTAAGAACACTGAAGCTTTCTTT. Its protein product is CASSRLRGPKNTEAFF.

This clonotype was counted ten times or more. The chain combines TRBV5-1 with TRBJ2-7; 11 bases line up with TRBD2. In germline, CDR1 is SGHRS, CDR2 YFSETQ. The ends lost 8 bases at V and 5 bases at J; junction bases unmatched: 9. The CDR3 loop spans 14 amino acids. CDR3: CASTVTGLADEQYF. The DNA for the CDR3 is TGCGCCAGTACAGTTACGGGACTAGCGGACGAGCAGTACTTC.

In its sample, this clonotype was seen many times. The V and J genes are TRBV7-2 and TRBJ2-7; the D gene is possibly TRBD2 (6 bases). This CDR3 spans 15 amino acids. Germline loops: CDR1 SGHTA, CDR2 FQGNSA. Trimming stripped 4 bases from V and 1 base from J, with 14 bases between. The CDR3 spells CASSSLRGLSYEQYF. The CDR3 DNA reads as TGTGCCAGCAGCTCCCTGCGGGGCTTGTCCTACGAGCAGTACTTC.